This TCR beta chain appears in the sequencing data of a study of long-term antiretroviral therapy in people with HIV. The assay used was immunoSEQ (version v3.0), run at survey level. Using immunoSEQ multiplex PCR, the repertoire was profiled, and TCRdb retains in-frame clones only, with some absent. The sample holds 25,000 to 35,000 clones; around 97% are singletons and the top ten take 2.5% to 3%. V lost 2 bases to trimming and J lost 1 base; unmatched junction nucleotides: 7. This CDR3 spans 16 amino acids. The V gene's germline CDR1 is MNHEY and CDR2 SVGAGI. This sample comprised unsorted PBMCs, obtained 6.9 years after starting antiretroviral therapy. This chain joins TRBV6-5 and TRBJ1-1, with 7 bases fitting TRBD1. The sequence derives from a man aged 25 to 40 with HIV. CDR3 sequence: CASSYATGWGNTEAFF. The CDR3 DNA follows: TGTGCCAGCAGTTACGCGACAGGGTGGGGGAACACTGAAGCTTTCTTT.